This TCR beta chain originates from a study of T cells in Graves' hyperthyroidism and ophthalmopathy. Findings of the study overall: Most thyroid-expanded clonotypes above 0.001 were also found in blood.

Trimming took off 4 bases at V and 6 bases at J, with 11 bases between the two ends. Germline CDR1 reads SGDLS; CDR2 reads YYNGEE. This CDR3 is built from 13 residues. The TCR beta CDR3 regions underwent amplification using RNA transcripts as the source. With the HTBI primer set, the TCR CDR3 went through a first round of RT-PCR. TCRdb reprocessed the multiplex PCR reads with MiXCR, giving one entry per CDR3 protein. The sample contains about 360,000 distinct CDR3 sequences, about 12% of which appear only once. This clonotype appeared many times. Its antigen is still unknown. This receptor was identified in a woman younger than 35 with Graves' hyperthyroidism. The chain has TRBV9 and TRBJ2-1; no firm D call. Sequencing used blood. The DNA of the CDR3 is TGTGCCAGCAGCCCCCAAACTTCCAATGAGCAGTTCTTC. Translation gives CASSPQTSNEQFF.